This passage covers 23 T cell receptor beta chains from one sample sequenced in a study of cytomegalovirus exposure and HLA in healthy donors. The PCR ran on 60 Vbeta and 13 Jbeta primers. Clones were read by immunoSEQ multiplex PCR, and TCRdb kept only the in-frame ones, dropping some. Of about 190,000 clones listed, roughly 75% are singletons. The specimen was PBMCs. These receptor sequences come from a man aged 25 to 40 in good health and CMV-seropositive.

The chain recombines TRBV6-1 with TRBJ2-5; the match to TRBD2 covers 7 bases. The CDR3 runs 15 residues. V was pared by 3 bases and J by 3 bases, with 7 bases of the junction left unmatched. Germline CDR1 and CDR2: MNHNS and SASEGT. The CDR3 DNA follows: TGTGCCAGCAGTGACGGGAGGCTAGTAAAAGAGACCCAGTACTTC. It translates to CASSDGRLVKETQYF.

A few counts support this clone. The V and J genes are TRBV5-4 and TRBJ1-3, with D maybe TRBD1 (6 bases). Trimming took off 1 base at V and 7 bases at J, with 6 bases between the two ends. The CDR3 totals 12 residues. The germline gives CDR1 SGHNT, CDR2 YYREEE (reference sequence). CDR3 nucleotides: TGTGCCAGCAGCTTGAGGGGGAACACCATATATTTT. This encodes CASSLRGNTIYF.

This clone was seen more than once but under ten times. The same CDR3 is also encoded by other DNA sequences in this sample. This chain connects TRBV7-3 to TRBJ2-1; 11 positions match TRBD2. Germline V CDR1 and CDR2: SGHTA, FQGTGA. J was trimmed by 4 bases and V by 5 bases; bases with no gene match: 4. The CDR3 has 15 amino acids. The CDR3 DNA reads TGTGCCAGCAGCCTGGGGACTAGCGGTTACAATGAGCAGTTCTTC. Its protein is CASSLGTSGYNEQFF.

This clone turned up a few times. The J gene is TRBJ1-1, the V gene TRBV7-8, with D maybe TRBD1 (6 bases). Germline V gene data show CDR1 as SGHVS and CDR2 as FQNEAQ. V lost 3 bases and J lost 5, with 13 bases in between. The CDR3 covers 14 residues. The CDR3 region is CASSLNRAGTEAFF. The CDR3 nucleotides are TGTGCCAGCAGCTTGAACAGGGCCGGAACTGAAGCTTTCTTT.

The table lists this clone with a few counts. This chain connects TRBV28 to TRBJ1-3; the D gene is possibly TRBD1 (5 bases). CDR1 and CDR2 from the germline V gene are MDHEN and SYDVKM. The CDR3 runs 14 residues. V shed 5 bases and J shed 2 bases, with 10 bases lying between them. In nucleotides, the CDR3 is TGTGCCAGCAGTCCTGGACAACCTGGAAACACCATATATTTT. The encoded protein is CASSPGQPGNTIYF.

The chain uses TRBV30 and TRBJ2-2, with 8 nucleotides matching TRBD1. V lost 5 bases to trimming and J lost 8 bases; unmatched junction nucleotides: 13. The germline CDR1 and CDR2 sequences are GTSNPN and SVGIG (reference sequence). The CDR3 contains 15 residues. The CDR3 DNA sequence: TGTGCCTGGGCCTCCGGGACAGGATTAACAGGGGAGCTGTTTTTT. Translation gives CAWASGTGLTGELFF.

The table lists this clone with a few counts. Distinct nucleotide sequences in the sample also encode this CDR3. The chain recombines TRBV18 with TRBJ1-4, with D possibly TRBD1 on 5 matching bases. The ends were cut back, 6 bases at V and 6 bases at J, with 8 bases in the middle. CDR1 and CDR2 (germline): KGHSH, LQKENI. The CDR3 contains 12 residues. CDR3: CASSQGDEKLFF. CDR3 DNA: TGTGCCAGCTCGCAGGGTGATGAAAAACTGTTTTTT.

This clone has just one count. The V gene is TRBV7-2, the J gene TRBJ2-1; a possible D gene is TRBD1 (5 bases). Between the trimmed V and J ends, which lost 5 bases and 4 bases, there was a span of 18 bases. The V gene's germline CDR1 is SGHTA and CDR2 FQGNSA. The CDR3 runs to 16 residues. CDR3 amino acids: CASSPRQTAIYNEQFF. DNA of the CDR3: TGTGCCAGCAGCCCCCGTCAGACAGCGATTTACAATGAGCAGTTCTTC. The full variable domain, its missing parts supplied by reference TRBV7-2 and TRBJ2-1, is GAGVSQSPSNKVTEKGKDVELRCDPISGHTALYWYRQSLGQGLEFLIYFQGNSAPDKSGLPSDRFSAERTGGSVSTLTIQRTQQEDSAVYLCASSPRQTAIYNEQFFGPGTRLTVL.

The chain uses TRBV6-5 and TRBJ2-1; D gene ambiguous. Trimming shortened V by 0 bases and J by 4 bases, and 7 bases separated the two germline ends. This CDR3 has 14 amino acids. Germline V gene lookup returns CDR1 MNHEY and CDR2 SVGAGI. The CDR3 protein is CASSYSGSYNEQFF. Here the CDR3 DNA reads TGTGCCAGCAGTTACTCGGGCAGTTACAATGAGCAGTTCTTC.

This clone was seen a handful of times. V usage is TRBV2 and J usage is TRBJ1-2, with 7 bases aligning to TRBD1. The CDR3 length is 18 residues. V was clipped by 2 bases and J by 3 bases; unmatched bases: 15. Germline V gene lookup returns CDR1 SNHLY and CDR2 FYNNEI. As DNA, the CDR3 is TGTGCCAGCAGTGAAAGGAGGGGGCGATTCGGTTCCTACTATGGCTACACCTTC. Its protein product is CASSERRGRFGSYYGYTF.

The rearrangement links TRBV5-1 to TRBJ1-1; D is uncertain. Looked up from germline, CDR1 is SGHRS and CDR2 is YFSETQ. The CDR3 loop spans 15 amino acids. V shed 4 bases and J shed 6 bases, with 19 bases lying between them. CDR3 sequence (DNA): TGCGCCAGCAGCCCTAGAGCAGGATCGGAGGCTGAAGCTTTCTTT. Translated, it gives CASSPRAGSEAEAFF.

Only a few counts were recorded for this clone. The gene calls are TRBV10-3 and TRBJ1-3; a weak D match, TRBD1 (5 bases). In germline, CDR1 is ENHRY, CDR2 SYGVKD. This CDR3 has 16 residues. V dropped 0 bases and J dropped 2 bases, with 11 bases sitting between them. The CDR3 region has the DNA TGTGCCATCAGTGAGTCAGCGGGGGGTACTGGAAACACCATATATTTT. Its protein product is CAISESAGGTGNTIYF.

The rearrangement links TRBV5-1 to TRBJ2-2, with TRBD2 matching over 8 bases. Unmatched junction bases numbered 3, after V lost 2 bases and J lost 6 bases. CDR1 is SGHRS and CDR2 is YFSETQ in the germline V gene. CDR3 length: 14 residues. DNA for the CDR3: TGCGCCAGCAGCTTAGCCGGGGGGGCCGGGGAGCTGTTTTTT. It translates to CASSLAGGAGELFF.

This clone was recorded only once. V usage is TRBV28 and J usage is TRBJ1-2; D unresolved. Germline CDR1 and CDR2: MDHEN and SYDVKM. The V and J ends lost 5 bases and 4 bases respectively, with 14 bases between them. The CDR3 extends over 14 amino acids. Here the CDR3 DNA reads TGTGCCAGCAGTGAGGTTACCTTCGCCTATGGCTACACCTTC. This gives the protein CASSEVTFAYGYTF.

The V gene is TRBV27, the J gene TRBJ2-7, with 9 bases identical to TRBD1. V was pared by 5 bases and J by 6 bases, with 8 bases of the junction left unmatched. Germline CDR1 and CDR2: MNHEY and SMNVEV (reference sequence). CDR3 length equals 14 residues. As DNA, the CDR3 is TGTGCCAGCAGTCGCGCCGGGACAGGGATCGAGCAGTACTTC. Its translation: CASSRAGTGIEQYF.

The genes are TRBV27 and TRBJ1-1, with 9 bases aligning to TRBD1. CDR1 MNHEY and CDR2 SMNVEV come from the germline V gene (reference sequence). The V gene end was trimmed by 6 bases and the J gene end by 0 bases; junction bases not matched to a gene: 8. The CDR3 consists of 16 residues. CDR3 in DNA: TGTGCCAGCAGGAGAACAGGGGGCCAAGTGAACACTGAAGCTTTCTTT. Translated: CASRRTGGQVNTEAFF.

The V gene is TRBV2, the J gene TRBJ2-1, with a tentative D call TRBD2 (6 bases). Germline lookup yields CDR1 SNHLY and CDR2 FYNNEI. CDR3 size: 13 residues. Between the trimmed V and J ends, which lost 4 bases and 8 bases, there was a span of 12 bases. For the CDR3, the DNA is TGTGCCAGCAGTGTGCCGGGAGACGATGAGCAGTTCTTC. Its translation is CASSVPGDDEQFF.

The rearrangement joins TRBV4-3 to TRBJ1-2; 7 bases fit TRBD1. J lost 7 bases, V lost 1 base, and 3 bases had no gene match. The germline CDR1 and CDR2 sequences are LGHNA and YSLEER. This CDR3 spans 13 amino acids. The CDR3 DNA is TGCGCCAGCAGCCAAGGGACAGGAGGTGGCTACACCTTC. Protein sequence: CASSQGTGGGYTF.

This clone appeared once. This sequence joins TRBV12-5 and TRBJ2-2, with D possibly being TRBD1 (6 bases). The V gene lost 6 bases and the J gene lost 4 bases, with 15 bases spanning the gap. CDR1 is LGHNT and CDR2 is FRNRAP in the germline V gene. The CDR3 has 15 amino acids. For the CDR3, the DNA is TGTGCTAGTGGCCCCCTGGAAGGGGGCACCGGGGAGCTGTTTTTT. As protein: CASGPLEGGTGELFF.

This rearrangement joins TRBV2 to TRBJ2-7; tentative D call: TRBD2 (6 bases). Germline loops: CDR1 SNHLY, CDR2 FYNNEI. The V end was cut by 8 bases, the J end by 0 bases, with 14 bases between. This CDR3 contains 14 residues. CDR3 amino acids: CASLAEESSYEQYF. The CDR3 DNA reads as TGTGCCAGCTTAGCGGAGGAAAGCTCCTACGAGCAGTACTTC.

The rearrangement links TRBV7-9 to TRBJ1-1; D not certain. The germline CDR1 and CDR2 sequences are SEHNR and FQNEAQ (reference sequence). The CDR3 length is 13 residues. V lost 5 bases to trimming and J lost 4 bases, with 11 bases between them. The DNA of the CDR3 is TGTGCCAGCAGCCTTAGCCCTCGCACTGAAGCTTTCTTT. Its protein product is CASSLSPRTEAFF.

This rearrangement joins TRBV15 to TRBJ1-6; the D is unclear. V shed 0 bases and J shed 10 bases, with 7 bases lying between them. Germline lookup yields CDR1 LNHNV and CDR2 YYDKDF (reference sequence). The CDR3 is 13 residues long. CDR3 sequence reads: CATSRDIESPLHF. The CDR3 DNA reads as TGTGCCACCAGCAGAGATATAGAATCACCCCTCCACTTT.

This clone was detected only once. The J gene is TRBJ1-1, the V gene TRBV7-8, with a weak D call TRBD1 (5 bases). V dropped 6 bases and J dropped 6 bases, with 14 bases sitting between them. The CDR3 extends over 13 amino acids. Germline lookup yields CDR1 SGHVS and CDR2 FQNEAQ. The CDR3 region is CASSADSGSEAFF. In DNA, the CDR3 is TGTGCCAGCAGTGCAGACAGCGGGTCTGAAGCTTTCTTT.